The text below deals with one TCR beta chain. Its cognate antigen has yet to be identified. Base qualities are not recorded, but no much larger clone differs from it by a single base. Adults with ileal or ileocolonic Crohn's disease and an indication for ileocolonic resection were eligible for inclusion. Whole ileal mucosal biopsies were kept frozen at -80 degrees C prior to DNA extraction. Genomic DNA was extracted from frozen whole biopsies using a TRizol-based method and was quantified with a NanoDrop 2000 spectrophotometer. Counted from cysteine to phenylalanine, this CDR3 has 14 amino acids. Only the CDR3 region is kept as DNA, spanning 42 bases read in frame from base 1. Relative to germline, V is 3 bases shorter and J is 7 bases shorter, with 13 bases between their ends. According to the germline V gene, CDR1 reads KGHSH and CDR2 reads LQKENI. Roughly 500 nanograms of biopsy DNA per sample were submitted for commercial TCRB immunosequencing. Adaptive Biotechnology amplified the CDR3 regions from genomic DNA with a two-step multiplex PCR designed to control amplification bias. Primers for every V and J gene segment were used in the first PCR, and barcodes and Illumina adapters were added in the second PCR. An Illumina instrument was used to sequence the CDR3 libraries. From the authors' description of their analysis: Vendor-provided pipelines were combined with custom analysis of raw data in R/Bioconductor under R version 3.3.0. Clonality, which ranges from 0 to 1, was calculated as the inverse of the normalised Shannon entropy across all productive clones. The repertoire share taken up by the top 100 clones defined high-frequency clones, and only clones that passed a 95% confidence test were kept. Overlap between samples was measured with the Morisita-Horn index, while repertoire diversity was measured with the Simpson index. TCRdb mirrors the immuneACCESS table, restricted to in-frame sequences. Some clones are absent from its copies; in checked studies, under half trace to an unresolved V gene, and the reason for the others is unknown. The D gene and trimming were derived from the DNA, and the V and J assignments and clone size from that table. The sample table shows a few thousand clones, and approximately 80% are seen once. The ten largest clones capture about 12% of the sample.

This sample is drawn from a study of T cell repertoires in ileal Crohn's disease (dated by TCRdb to between 2019 and 2020). A note on the overall study: The median duration of disease was about 7.3 years, and at the time of surgery roughly 38% of patients were active smokers. Every patient underwent surgery because of a complication, which was stricturing disease in approximately 60% and penetrating disease in about 40%. Postoperative therapy was given to about half of the patients, with thiopurines administered to 11 patients and anti-TNF agents administered to under 20 patients. The TCR repertoire was analysed in under 70 patients with Crohn's disease drawn from a prospective multicentre cohort. The study ran alongside a multicentre cohort designed to identify predictors of early endoscopic recurrence after ileocolonic resection. A Rutgeerts score above i0 was used to define endoscopic postoperative recurrence. A total of 170 or so mucosal samples from 57 patients were sequenced, collected from several sites on the surgical specimen and at postoperative endoscopy.

Study-wide findings and limitations: A significantly higher proportion of clonal expansions was observed in active smokers at surgery than in non-smokers (about 25% vs 20%, p=0.02). Only a subgroup of patients, of unstated size, had their mucosal CD4 and CD8 T cells sorted and sequenced. Endoscopic recurrence was linked to a higher percentage of high-frequency clones at surgery, and recurrence occurred in every patient whose clonality exceeded 26.8% (18/57). Compared with CD4 T cells, sorted CD8 T cells held more high-frequency clones, which suggests that the mucosal expansions were mostly CD8.

This TCR derives from an adult with Crohn's disease. This chain is built from TRBV18 and TRBJ1-5; the best D guess is TRBD1, with 5 bases matching. Specimen: ileal tissue. CDR3 loop: CASSPGSEGQPQHF. The DNA is as follows: TGTGCCAGCTCACCCGGGAGTGAGGGGCAGCCCCAGCATTTT.